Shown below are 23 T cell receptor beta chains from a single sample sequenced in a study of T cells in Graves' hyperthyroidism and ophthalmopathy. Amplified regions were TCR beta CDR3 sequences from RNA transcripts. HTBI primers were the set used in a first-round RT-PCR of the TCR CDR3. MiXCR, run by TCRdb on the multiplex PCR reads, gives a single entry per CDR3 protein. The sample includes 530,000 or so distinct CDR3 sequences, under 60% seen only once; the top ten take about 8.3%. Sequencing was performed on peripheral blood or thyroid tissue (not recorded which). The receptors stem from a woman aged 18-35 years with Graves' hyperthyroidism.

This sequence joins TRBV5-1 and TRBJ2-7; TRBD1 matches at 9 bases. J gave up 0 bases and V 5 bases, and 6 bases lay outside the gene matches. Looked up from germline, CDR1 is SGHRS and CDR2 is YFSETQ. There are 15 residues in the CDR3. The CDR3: CASSFGTGLSYEQYF. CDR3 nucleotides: TGCGCCAGCAGTTTCGGGACAGGGCTCTCCTACGAGCAGTACTTC.

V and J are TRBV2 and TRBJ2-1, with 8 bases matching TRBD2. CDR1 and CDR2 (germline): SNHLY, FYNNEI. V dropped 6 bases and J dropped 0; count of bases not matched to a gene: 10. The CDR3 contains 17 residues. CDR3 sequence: CASSGGVERVSYNEQFF. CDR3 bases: TGTGCCAGCAGCGGGGGGGTTGAGCGAGTCTCCTACAATGAGCAGTTCTTC. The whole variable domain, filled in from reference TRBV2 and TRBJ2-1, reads EPEVTQTPSHQVTQMGQEVILRCVPISNHLYFYWYRQILGQKVEFLVSFYNNEISEKSEIFDDQFSVERPDGSNFTLKIRSTKLEDSAMYFCASSGGVERVSYNEQFFGPGTRLTVL.

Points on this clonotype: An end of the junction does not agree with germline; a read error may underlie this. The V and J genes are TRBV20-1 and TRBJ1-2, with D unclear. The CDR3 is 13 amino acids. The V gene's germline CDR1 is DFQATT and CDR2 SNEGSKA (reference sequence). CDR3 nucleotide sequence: TGCGGTGCCCTTCCGGGAGTTTACTATGGCTACACCTTC. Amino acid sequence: CGALPGVYYGYTF.

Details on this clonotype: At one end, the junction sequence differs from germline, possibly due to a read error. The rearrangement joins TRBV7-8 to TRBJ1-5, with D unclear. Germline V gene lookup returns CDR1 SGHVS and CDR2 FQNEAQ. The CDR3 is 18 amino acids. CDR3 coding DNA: TGTGCCAGCAGTTTAGTAGCGCTAGAGTCGTATAGCAATCAGCCCCAGCATTTT. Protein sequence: CASSLVALESYSNQPQHF.

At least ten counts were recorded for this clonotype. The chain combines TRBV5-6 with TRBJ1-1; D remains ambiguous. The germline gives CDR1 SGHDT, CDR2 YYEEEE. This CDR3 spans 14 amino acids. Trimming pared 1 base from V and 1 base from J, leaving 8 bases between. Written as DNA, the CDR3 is TGTGCCAGCAGCTTGATGAGGGAGAACACTGAAGCTTTCTTT. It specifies CASSLMRENTEAFF.

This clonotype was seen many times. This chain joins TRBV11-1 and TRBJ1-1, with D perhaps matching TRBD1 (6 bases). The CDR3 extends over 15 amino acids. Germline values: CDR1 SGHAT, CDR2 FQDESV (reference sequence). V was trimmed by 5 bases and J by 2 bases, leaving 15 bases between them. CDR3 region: CASSHRTDVNTEAFF. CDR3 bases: TGTGCCAGCAGCCACCGGACAGATGTTAACACTGAAGCTTTCTTT.

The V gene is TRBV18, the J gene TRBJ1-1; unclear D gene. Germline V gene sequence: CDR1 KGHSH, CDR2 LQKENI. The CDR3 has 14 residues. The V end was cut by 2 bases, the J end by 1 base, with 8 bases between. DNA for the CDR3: TGTGCCAGCTCACCAGGGTCGCCGAACACTGAAGCTTTCTTT. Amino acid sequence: CASSPGSPNTEAFF.

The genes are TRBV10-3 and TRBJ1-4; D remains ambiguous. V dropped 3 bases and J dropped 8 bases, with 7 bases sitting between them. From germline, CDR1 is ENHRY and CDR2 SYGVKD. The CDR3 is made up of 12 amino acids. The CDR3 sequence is CAISDLREKLFF. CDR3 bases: TGTGCCATCAGTGATCTCCGGGAAAAACTGTTTTTT.

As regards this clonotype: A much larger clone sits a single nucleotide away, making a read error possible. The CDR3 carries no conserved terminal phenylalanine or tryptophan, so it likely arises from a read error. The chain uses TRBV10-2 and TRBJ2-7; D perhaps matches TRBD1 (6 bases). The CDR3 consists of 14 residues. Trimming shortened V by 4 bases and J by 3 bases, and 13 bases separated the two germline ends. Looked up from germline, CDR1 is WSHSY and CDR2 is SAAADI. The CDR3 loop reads CASSGLGANYEQYL. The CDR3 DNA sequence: TGCGCCAGCAGTGGTCTGGGGGCCAACTACGAGCAGTACCTC.

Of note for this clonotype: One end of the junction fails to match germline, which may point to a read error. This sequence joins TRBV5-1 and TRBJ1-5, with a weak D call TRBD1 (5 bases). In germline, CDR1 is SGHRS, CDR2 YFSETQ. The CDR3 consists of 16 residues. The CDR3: CASSIGTSGYNEPQHF. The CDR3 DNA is TGCGCCAGCAGCATCGGGACTAGCGGCTACAATGAGCCCCAGCATTTT.

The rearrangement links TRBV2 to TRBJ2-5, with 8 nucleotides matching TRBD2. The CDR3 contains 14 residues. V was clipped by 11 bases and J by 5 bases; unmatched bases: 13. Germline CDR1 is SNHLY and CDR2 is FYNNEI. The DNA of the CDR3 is TGTGCCGGAAATCGGGGGGGGGGTTGGGAGACCCAGTACTTC. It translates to CAGNRGGGWETQYF.

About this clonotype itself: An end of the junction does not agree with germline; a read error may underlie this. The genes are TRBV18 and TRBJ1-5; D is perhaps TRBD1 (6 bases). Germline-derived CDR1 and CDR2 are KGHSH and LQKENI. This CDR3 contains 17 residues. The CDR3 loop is CANSPIGQLDSNQPQHF. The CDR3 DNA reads TGTGCCAACTCACCTATTGGACAGCTCGATAGCAATCAGCCCCAGCATTTT.

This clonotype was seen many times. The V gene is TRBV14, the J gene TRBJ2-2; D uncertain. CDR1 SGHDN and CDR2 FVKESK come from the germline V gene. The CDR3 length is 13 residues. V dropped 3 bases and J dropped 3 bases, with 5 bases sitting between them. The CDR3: CASSHLDTGELFF. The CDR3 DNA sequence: TGTGCCAGCAGCCACCTAGACACCGGGGAGCTGTTTTTT.

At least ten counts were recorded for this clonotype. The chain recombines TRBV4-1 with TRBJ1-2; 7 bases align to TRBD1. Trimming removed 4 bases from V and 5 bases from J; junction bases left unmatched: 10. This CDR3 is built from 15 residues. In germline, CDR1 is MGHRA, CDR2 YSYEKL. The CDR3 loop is CASSPSSGQSYGYTF. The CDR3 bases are TGCGCCAGCAGCCCCTCGTCGGGACAGAGTTATGGCTACACCTTC.

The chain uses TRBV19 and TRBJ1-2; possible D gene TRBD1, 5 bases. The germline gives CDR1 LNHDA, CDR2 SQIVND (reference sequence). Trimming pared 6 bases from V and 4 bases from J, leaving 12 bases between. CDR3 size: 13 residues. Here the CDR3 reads CASRPGLAYGYTF. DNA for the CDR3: TGTGCCAGTAGACCGGGGCTGGCCTATGGCTACACCTTC. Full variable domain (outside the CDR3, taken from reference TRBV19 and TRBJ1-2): DGGITQSPKYLFRKEGQNVTLSCEQNLNHDAMYWYRQDPGQGLRLIYYSQIVNDFQKGDIAEGYSVSREKKESFPLTVTSAQKNPTAFYLCASRPGLAYGYTFGSGTRLTVV.

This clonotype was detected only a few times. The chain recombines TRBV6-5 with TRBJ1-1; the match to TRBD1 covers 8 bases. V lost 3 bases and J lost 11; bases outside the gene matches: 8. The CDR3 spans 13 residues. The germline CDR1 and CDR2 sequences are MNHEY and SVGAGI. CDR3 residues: CASSYFQGAPAFF. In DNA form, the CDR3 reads TGTGCCAGCAGTTATTTTCAGGGGGCGCCGGCTTTCTTT.

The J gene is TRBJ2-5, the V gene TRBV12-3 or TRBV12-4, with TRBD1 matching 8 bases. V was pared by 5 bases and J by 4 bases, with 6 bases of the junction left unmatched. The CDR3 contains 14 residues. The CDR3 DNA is TGTGCCAGCAGTGTCGACAGGGGCGTAGAGACCCAGTACTTC. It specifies CASSVDRGVETQYF.

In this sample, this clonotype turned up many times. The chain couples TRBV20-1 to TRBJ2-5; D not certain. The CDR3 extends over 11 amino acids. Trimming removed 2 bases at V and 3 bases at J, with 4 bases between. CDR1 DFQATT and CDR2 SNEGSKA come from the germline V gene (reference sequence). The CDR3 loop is CSARKEETQYF. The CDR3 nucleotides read TGCAGTGCTAGAAAGGAAGAGACCCAGTACTTC.

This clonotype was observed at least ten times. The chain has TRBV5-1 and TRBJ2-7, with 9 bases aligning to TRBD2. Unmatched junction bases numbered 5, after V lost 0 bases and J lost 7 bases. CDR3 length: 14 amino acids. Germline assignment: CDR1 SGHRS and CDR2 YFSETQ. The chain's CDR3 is CASSLEASGTEQYF. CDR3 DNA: TGCGCCAGCAGCTTGGAGGCTAGCGGGACTGAGCAGTACTTC.

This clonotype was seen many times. CDR3 DNA: TGTGCCAGCAGTGATTTGGGACGGAGCTCCTATAATTCACCCCTCCACTTT. Translating it yields CASSDLGRSSYNSPLHF. This chain uses TRBV2 with TRBJ1-6; possibly TRBD1 for D (5 bases). The V end was cut by 3 bases, the J end by 0 bases, with 12 bases between. The CDR3 contains 17 residues. Germline-derived CDR1 and CDR2 are SNHLY and FYNNEI.

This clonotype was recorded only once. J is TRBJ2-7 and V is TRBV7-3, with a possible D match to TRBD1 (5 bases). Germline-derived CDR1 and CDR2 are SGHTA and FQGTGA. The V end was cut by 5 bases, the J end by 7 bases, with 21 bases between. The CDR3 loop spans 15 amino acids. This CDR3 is CASSAGGSGNNEQYF. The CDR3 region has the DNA TGTGCCAGCAGCGCTGGTGGTTCAGGGAACAATGAGCAGTACTTC.

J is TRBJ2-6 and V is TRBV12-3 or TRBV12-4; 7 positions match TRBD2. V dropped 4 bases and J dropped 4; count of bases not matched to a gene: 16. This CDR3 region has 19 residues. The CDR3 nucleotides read TGTGCCAGCAGTTATCGTCGGAGCGGGACGAACACCGGGGCCAACGTCCTGACTTTC. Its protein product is CASSYRRSGTNTGANVLTF.

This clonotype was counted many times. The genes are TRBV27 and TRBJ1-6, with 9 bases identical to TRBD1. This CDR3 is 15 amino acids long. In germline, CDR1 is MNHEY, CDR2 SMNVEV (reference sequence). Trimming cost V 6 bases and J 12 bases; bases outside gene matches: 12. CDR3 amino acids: CASRGTRTGVKPLHF. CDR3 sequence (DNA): TGTGCCAGCAGGGGAACAAGGACAGGGGTAAAACCCCTCCACTTT.